This TCR beta chain originates from a study of somatic mutations in cytotoxic T cells in rheumatoid arthritis. Background on the study: The authors flow-sorted some V beta antibody-stained T-cell populations at nearly 100% purity, including V beta1+ cells that they sequenced for TCRB.

Findings and limits, study-wide: Age was associated with higher CD8+ clonality in rheumatoid arthritis patients, not in healthy controls. Any difference in CD8+ T-cell clonality between patients who had rheumatoid arthritis and healthy controls who were age-matched was not statistically significant.

Using immunoSEQ multiplex PCR, the repertoire was profiled, and TCRdb retains in-frame clones only, with some absent. The sample lists under 15,000 clones; 80% were seen once. The CDR3 has 15 residues. V was trimmed by 4 bases and J by 1 base, leaving 14 bases between them. CDR1 is SGHTS, CDR2 YDEGEE, per germline. On this clone: The target antigen is unknown.

By positive magnetic bead selection, CD4+ and CD8+ cells were isolated, and their purity was checked by flow cytometry. The sequence was obtained from a man in his fifties or sixties in good health. The sequenced sample was CD8+ T cells sorted from blood. This chain joins TRBV5-8 and TRBJ1-1; D not certain. In DNA form, the CDR3 reads TGTGCCAGCAGCCCCTTGACCGGCGGGAACACTGAAGCTTTCTTT. It yields the protein CASSPLTGGNTEAFF.